These T cell receptor beta chains were read from a single sample in a study of blood T cell repertoires in COVID-19. The table came from immunoSEQ multiplex PCR; TCRdb's copy has only in-frame clones and leaves some out. The table has tens of thousands of clones, over 70% seen once; the top ten hold around 4.5%. Sequencing was performed on peripheral blood. The receptors derive from a human donor in a cohort sampled during active COVID-19. Each CDR3 is given without its conserved first and last residue.

V gene: TRBV5-1
J gene: TRBJ2-1
CDR3 protein: ASSPTSGGHNEQF

V gene: TRBV27
J gene: TRBJ2-2
CDR3 protein: ASSPTQVSVGELF

V gene: TRBV15
J gene: TRBJ2-7
CDR3 protein: ATSEKLAGVEQY

V gene: TRBV28
J gene: TRBJ2-3
CDR3 protein: ASSFGRPTDTQY

V gene: TRBV10-3
J gene: TRBJ2-2
CDR3 protein: AIGTGNTGELF

V gene: TRBV28
J gene: TRBJ2-1
CDR3 protein: ASSRSGGGGEQF

V gene: TRBV24-1
J gene: TRBJ2-1
CDR3 protein: ATSEDTSGSYNEQF

V gene: TRBV11-2
J gene: TRBJ2-3
CDR3 protein: ASSLKLRTDTDTQY

V gene: TRBV5-8
J gene: TRBJ1-1
CDR3 protein: ASRTTLRDREAF

V gene: TRBV5-4
J gene: TRBJ2-3
CDR3 protein: ASSTKARGTDTQY

V gene: TRBV7-8
J gene: TRBJ2-1
CDR3 protein: ASSSGTSGRPRYEQF

V gene: TRBV28
J gene: TRBJ2-5
CDR3 protein: ASSLGRERETQY

V gene: TRBV19
J gene: TRBJ2-7
CDR3 protein: ASGRDFLSYEQY

V gene: TRBV19
J gene: TRBJ2-7
CDR3 protein: ASSNPGLAAYEQY

V gene: TRBV6-5
J gene: TRBJ2-5
CDR3 protein: ASRWTSNGGETQY

V gene: TRBV5-1
J gene: TRBJ1-1
CDR3 protein: ASSLDPSGQGANTEAF

V gene: TRBV7-8
J gene: TRBJ1-1
CDR3 protein: ASSVEGGPGRMNTEAF

V gene: TRBV6-2/TRBV6-3
J gene: TRBJ1-1
CDR3 protein: ASSYSRLQGGTEAF

V gene: TRBV12-3/TRBV12-4
J gene: TRBJ2-7
CDR3 protein: ASSSGRANEQY

V gene: TRBV7-3
J gene: TRBJ2-1
CDR3 protein: ASSLIRVNEQF

V gene: TRBV6-5
J gene: TRBJ1-3
CDR3 protein: ASRSSSGNTIY

V gene: TRBV5-4
J gene: TRBJ1-2
CDR3 protein: ASSLEESYT

V gene: TRBV30
J gene: TRBJ2-7
CDR3 protein: AWSVHGVEQY

V gene: TRBV19
J gene: TRBJ1-5
CDR3 protein: ASRDRGIGSNQPQH

V gene: TRBV7-2
J gene: TRBJ2-7
CDR3 protein: ASSSLYEQY

V gene: TRBV5-1
J gene: TRBJ2-7
CDR3 protein: ASSLVGAGRDEQY

V gene: TRBV10-2
J gene: TRBJ2-3
CDR3 protein: ASRGLAVTDTQY

V gene: TRBV30
J gene: TRBJ2-6
CDR3 protein: AWSVGLLSGANVLT

V gene: TRBV19
J gene: TRBJ2-1
CDR3 protein: ASSMWAEQF

V gene: TRBV7-9
J gene: TRBJ2-3
CDR3 protein: ASSGIAGGSTDTQY

V gene: TRBV7-2
J gene: TRBJ2-3
CDR3 protein: ASTAMGQDTDTQY

V gene: TRBV5-1
J gene: TRBJ2-7
CDR3 protein: ASSLTGGGEQY

V gene: TRBV6-2/TRBV6-3
J gene: TRBJ2-7
CDR3 protein: ASSYADSASYEQY

V gene: TRBV29-1
J gene: TRBJ2-3
CDR3 protein: SVEIGGAGADTQY

V gene: TRBV9
J gene: TRBJ2-3
CDR3 protein: ASSPLVGVSTDTQY

V gene: TRBV9
J gene: TRBJ2-3
CDR3 protein: ASSPTGGSTDTQY

V gene: TRBV6-5
J gene: TRBJ2-1
CDR3 protein: ASSRLAGSQDEQF

V gene: TRBV7-9
J gene: TRBJ2-2
CDR3 protein: ASSQTSGNTGELF

V gene: TRBV7-9
J gene: TRBJ2-1
CDR3 protein: ASSQRLAGVPEQF

V gene: TRBV6-2/TRBV6-3
J gene: TRBJ1-5
CDR3 protein: ASSWDRARQPQH